The 19 T cell receptor beta chains below come from one sample, sequenced in a study of T cells in Graves' hyperthyroidism and ophthalmopathy. Researchers took RNA transcripts and amplified the TCR beta CDR3 regions from them. An initial round of RT-PCR targeting the TCR CDR3 relied on the HTBI primer set. TCRdb itself ran the multiplex PCR reads through MiXCR, one entry per CDR3 protein. The sample records some 200,000 distinct CDR3 sequences, roughly 17% being singletons. The sequencing input was blood. The receptors originated from a man aged 50 or older with Graves' hyperthyroidism.

This clonotype was found a few times. The J gene is TRBJ2-5, the V gene TRBV28, with 8 positions matching TRBD1. CDR3 length equals 14 residues. V lost 4 bases and J lost 7; bases outside the gene matches: 8. Germline lookup yields CDR1 MDHEN and CDR2 SYDVKM. Here the CDR3 reads CASSSTGGGGTQYF. In DNA form, the CDR3 reads TGTGCCAGCAGTTCAACAGGGGGAGGAGGGACCCAGTACTTC. The variable domain in full, with the rest retrieved from reference TRBV28 and TRBJ2-5, is DVKVTQSSRYLVKRTGEKVFLECVQDMDHENMFWYRQDPGLGLRLIYFSYDVKMKEKGDIPEGYSVSREKKERFSLILESASTNQTSMYLCASSSTGGGGTQYFGPGTRLLVL.

This rearrangement joins TRBV29-1 to TRBJ2-3, with D tentatively TRBD1 (5 bases). Germline V lookup: CDR1 SQVTM, CDR2 ANQGSEA. There are 17 residues in the CDR3. V was clipped by 0 bases and J by 2 bases, with 18 bases between them. CDR3 sequence reads: CSVEDLGLRGHTDTQYF. The CDR3 nucleotides read TGCAGCGTTGAAGATTTGGGTCTAAGGGGCCACACAGATACGCAGTATTTT.

The chain uses TRBV2 and TRBJ1-3; possible D gene TRBD1, 6 bases. Per germline, CDR1 SNHLY and CDR2 FYNNEI. Trimming removed 5 bases from V and 0 bases from J, with 11 bases in between. The CDR3 loop spans 15 amino acids. In nucleotides, the CDR3 is TGTGCCAGCAGTATTCAGGGGAACTCTGGAAACACCATATATTTT. Translated, it gives CASSIQGNSGNTIYF.

This clonotype was detected many times. The V and J genes are TRBV20-1 and TRBJ2-5, with a tentative D call TRBD2 (6 bases). Trimming cost V 0 bases and J 1 base, with 9 bases left between them. The germline gives CDR1 DFQATT, CDR2 SNEGSKA (reference sequence). This CDR3 region has 14 residues. The DNA of the CDR3 is TGCAGTGCTAGAGAGGGGGGAACCCAAGAGACCCAGTACTTC. Translation: CSAREGGTQETQYF.

This clonotype was observed many times. The chain combines TRBV12-3 or TRBV12-4 with TRBJ1-1; D is unclear. The CDR3 totals 14 residues. Trimming left V 6 bases short and J 13 bases short, with 24 bases between. Written as DNA, the CDR3 is TGTGCCAGCAGCAAGGGAGAAGGCCAAACCGGGGATTTCTTT. It codes for CASSKGEGQTGDFF.

The rearrangement links TRBV12-3 or TRBV12-4 to TRBJ2-3; the D gene is possibly TRBD2 (5 bases). V lost 4 bases and J lost 6, with 14 bases in between. CDR3 size: 14 residues. The CDR3 nucleotides read TGTGCCAGCAGTTACGGAGCGGCGCGGGATACGCAGTATTTT. This codes for CASSYGAARDTQYF.

This chain joins TRBV19 and TRBJ2-2, with D tentatively TRBD1 or TRBD2 (5 bases each). Trimming cost V 3 bases and J 4 bases, with 18 bases left between them. Per germline, CDR1 LNHDA and CDR2 SQIVND (reference sequence). The CDR3 length is 17 residues. The CDR3, as DNA: TGTGCCAGTAGTATTCGGGCAGCGGCGAGGGGCACCGGGGAGCTGTTTTTT. Amino acids: CASSIRAAARGTGELFF.

Many counts were recorded for this clonotype. The gene calls are TRBV12-3 or TRBV12-4 and TRBJ2-1; 13 positions agree with TRBD2. The CDR3 loop spans 16 amino acids. Trimming took 3 bases from V and 11 from J; bases not matched to a gene: 10. The CDR3 region has the DNA TGTGCCAGCAGTTTCCAGAGGGGACTAGCGGGACCCAAGCAGTTCTTC. Residues: CASSFQRGLAGPKQFF.

This clonotype came up many times. The chain has TRBV28 and TRBJ2-1, with 8 nucleotides matching TRBD1. CDR3 size: 15 residues. The germline V gene encodes CDR1 MDHEN and CDR2 SYDVKM. V lost 6 bases to trimming and J lost 8 bases; unmatched junction nucleotides: 12. Written as DNA, the CDR3 is TGTGCCAGCAGACTGGACAGGGAACTAGACGATGAGCAGTTCTTC. Its protein product is CASRLDRELDDEQFF.

In this sample, this clonotype turned up many times. The V and J genes are TRBV5-1 and TRBJ1-2; D not certain. The CDR3 loop spans 16 amino acids. In germline, CDR1 is SGHRS, CDR2 YFSETQ. V dropped 0 bases and J dropped 0 bases, with 12 bases sitting between them. CDR3 nucleotide sequence: TGCGCCAGCAGCTTGGAGGCAGGATTTACTAACTATGGCTACACCTTC. It codes for CASSLEAGFTNYGYTF.

This clonotype was detected a few times. The gene calls are TRBV7-2 and TRBJ2-2; 7 bases fit TRBD1. V gave up 5 bases and J gave up 6 bases; unmatched junction bases: 6. The CDR3 is 14 amino acids. The V gene's germline CDR1 is SGHTA and CDR2 FQGNSA. The DNA of the CDR3 is TGTGCCAGCAGCCCAATGAGGGGGCCCGGGGAGCTGTTTTTT. This gives the protein CASSPMRGPGELFF. The whole variable domain, remainder taken from reference TRBV7-2 and TRBJ2-2, is GAGVSQSPSNKVTEKGKDVELRCDPISGHTALYWYRQSLGQGLEFLIYFQGNSAPDKSGLPSDRFSAERTGGSVSTLTIQRTQQEDSAVYLCASSPMRGPGELFFGEGSRLTVL.

This clonotype was detected a few times. The chain links TRBV20-1 to TRBJ2-7, with 11 bases aligning to TRBD2. The CDR3 loop spans 16 amino acids. CDR1 and CDR2 from the germline V gene are DFQATT and SNEGSKA (reference sequence). The V and J ends lost 7 bases and 0 bases, in that order; junction bases with no gene match: 11. CDR3 in amino acids: CSVLSPLAGVSYEQYF. The CDR3 DNA is TGCAGTGTCCTATCGCCACTAGCGGGAGTCTCCTACGAGCAGTACTTC.

This clonotype was found many times. This rearrangement joins TRBV20-1 to TRBJ2-1; 12 nucleotides agree with TRBD2. V lost 5 bases and J lost 6; bases outside the gene matches: 5. Germline CDR1 and CDR2: DFQATT and SNEGSKA (reference sequence). The length of the CDR3 is 14 residues. The DNA of the CDR3 is TGCAGTGCTTACCTAGCGGGAGGGCCCAATGAGCAGTTCTTC. This codes for CSAYLAGGPNEQFF.

This clonotype was picked up many times. This chain uses TRBV28 with TRBJ2-5; no firm D call. Trimming took off 1 base at V and 1 base at J, with 7 bases between the two ends. Germline values: CDR1 MDHEN, CDR2 SYDVKM. The CDR3 runs to 14 residues. CDR3 sequence (DNA): TGTGCCAGCAGTTTATCTCCGGGCCAAGAGACCCAGTACTTC. Residues: CASSLSPGQETQYF.

This clonotype occurred many times. The rearrangement links TRBV20-1 to TRBJ1-1; no clear D. The CDR3 has 12 residues. From germline, CDR1 is DFQATT and CDR2 SNEGSKA (reference sequence). V was shortened by 0 bases and J by 6 bases, with 8 bases between the two germline ends. This chain's CDR3 is CSAREGRSEAFF. CDR3 coding DNA: TGCAGTGCTAGAGAGGGAAGGTCTGAAGCTTTCTTT.

This clonotype was seen repeatedly, ten times or more. The chain links TRBV30 to TRBJ2-7, with no clear D. This CDR3 is 11 amino acids long. CDR1 and CDR2 (germline): GTSNPN, SVGIG (reference sequence). Trimming removed 2 bases at V and 4 bases at J, with 6 bases between. CDR3 region: CAWSTYYEQYF. The DNA for the CDR3 is TGTGCCTGGAGTACCTATTACGAGCAGTACTTC.

This sequence joins TRBV20-1 and TRBJ1-2; no firm D call. CDR3 length: 12 amino acids. From germline, CDR1 is DFQATT and CDR2 SNEGSKA (reference sequence). Trimming removed 6 bases at V and 8 bases at J, with 16 bases between. This chain's CDR3 is CSAPGLQGGYTF. As DNA, the CDR3 is TGCAGTGCCCCGGGTCTTCAAGGGGGCTACACCTTC.

The chain combines TRBV6-2 or TRBV6-3 with TRBJ1-1; TRBD1 matches at 12 bases. The V gene end was trimmed by 8 bases and the J gene end by 5 bases; junction bases not matched to a gene: 6. This CDR3 spans 14 amino acids. Germline assignment: CDR1 MNHEY and CDR2 SVGEGT. CDR3 sequence reads: CASGGQGARTEAFF. CDR3 nucleotide sequence: TGTGCCAGCGGGGGACAGGGGGCAAGGACTGAAGCTTTCTTT.

The chain combines TRBV30 with TRBJ2-6, with unresolved D. The germline V gene encodes CDR1 GTSNPN and CDR2 SVGIG (reference sequence). The CDR3 is 14 amino acids. V lost 7 bases to trimming and J lost 2 bases, with 12 bases between them. CDR3 residues: CAYQADAGANVLTF. The CDR3 coding sequence is TGTGCCTACCAGGCTGACGCTGGGGCCAACGTCCTGACTTTC.